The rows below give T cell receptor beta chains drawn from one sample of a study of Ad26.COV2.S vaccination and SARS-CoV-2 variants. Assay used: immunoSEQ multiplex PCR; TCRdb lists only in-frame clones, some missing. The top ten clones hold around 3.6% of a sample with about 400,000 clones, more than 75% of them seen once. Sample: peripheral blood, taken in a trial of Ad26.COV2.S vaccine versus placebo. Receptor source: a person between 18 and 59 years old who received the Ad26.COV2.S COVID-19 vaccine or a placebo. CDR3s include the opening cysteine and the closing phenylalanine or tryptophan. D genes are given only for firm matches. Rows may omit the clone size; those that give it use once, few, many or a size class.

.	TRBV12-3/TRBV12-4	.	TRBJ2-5	TGTGCCAGCAGCTCAGATGAAGAGACCCAGTACTTC	CASSSDEETQYF
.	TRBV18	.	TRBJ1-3	TGTGCCAGCTCCCTCGAAGACCGGAGTACCAGAAACACCATATATTTT	CASSLEDRSTRNTIYF
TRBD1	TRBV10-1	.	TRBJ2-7	TGCGCCAGCAGTGATGGGACAGTCTCCTACGAGCAGTACTTC	CASSDGTVSYEQYF
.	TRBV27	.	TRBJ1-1	TGTGCCAGCAGTTTTAACAGGGACACTGAAGCTTTCTTT	CASSFNRDTEAFF
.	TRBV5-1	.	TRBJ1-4	TGCGCCAGCAGTATGGGACAACCAACTAATGAAAAACTGTTTTTT	CASSMGQPTNEKLFF
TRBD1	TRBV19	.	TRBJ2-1	TGTGCCAGTAGTATATCACAGGGGGCATACAATGAGCAGTTCTTC	CASSISQGAYNEQFF
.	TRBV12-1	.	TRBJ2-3	TGTGCCAGCAGCTTCCGGGACAGTGATACTTTTAGCACAGATACGCAGTATTTT	CASSFRDSDTFSTDTQYF
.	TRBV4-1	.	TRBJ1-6	TGCGCCAGCAGCCAAGACGGTTACAATTCACCCCTCCACTTT	CASSQDGYNSPLHF
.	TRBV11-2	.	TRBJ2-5	TGTGCCAGCAGCGCCCAACAAGAGACCCAGTACTTC	CASSAQQETQYF
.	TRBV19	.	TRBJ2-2	TGTGCCAGTAGTATTAAAGTTAACACCGGGGAGCTGTTTTTT	CASSIKVNTGELFF
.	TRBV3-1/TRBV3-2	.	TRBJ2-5	TGTGCCAGCAGCCAGCCCCCCGCTGGAAGGGCTGAGACCCAGTACTTC	CASSQPPAGRAETQYF
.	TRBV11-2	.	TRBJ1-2	TGTGCCAGCAGCTTAGACCGGGGGGCAGGAACGATCTACACCTTC	CASSLDRGAGTIYTF
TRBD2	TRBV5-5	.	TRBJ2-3	TGTGCCAGCAGCTTGGTCGCTAGCGGGGGGCAAGATACGCAGTATTTT	CASSLVASGGQDTQYF
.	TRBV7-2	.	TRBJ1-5	TGTGCCAGCAGCTTTTCCGGGGCCCAGCCCCAGCATTTT	CASSFSGAQPQHF
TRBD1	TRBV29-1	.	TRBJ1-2	TGCAGCGTTGCCAGGGACAGCTATGGCTACACCTTC	CSVARDSYGYTF
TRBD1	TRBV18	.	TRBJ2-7	TGTGCCAGCTCACCACCGGGCAGGGGGCCGGGGGAGCAGTACTTC	CASSPPGRGPGEQYF
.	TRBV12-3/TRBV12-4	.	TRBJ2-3	TGTGCCAGCAGTGTCGAGGAAATTCATACGCAGTATTTT	CASSVEEIHTQYF
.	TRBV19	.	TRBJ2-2	TGTGCCAGTAGGGCAGGGTTGGGGACCGGGGAGCTGTTTTTT	CASRAGLGTGELFF
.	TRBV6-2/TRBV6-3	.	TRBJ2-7	TGTGCCAGCAGTTACCCTACCTACGAGCAGTACTTC	CASSYPTYEQYF
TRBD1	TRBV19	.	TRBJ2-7	TGTGCCAGCTCCCGGGACAGATACTACGAGCAGTACTTC	CASSRDRYYEQYF
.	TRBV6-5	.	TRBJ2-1	TGTGCCAGCCAGGGGTATGAGCAGTTCTTC	CASQGYEQFF
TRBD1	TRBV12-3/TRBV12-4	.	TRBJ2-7	TGTGCCAGCAGTAGGGACAGGGCCTACGAGCAGTACTTC	CASSRDRAYEQYF
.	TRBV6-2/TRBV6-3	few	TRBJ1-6	TGTGCCAGCAGCTCCAGGGAAAATTCACCCCTCCACTTT	CASSSRENSPLHF
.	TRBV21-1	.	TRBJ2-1	TGTGCAACCAGATTATCGGGGGGTTTACACTACAATGAGCAGTTCTTC	CATRLSGGLHYNEQFF
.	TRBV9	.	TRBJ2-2	TGTGCCAGCAGCGTAGAGGGTGCGAACACCGGGGAGCTGTTTTTT	CASSVEGANTGELFF
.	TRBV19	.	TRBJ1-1	TGTGCCAGTAGTGAGGGGGTGAACACTGAAGCTTTCTTT	CASSEGVNTEAFF
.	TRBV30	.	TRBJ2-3	TGTGCCTGGAGTCGCGGTGACCCCTCAGATACGCAGTATTTT	CAWSRGDPSDTQYF
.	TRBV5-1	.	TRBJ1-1	TGCGCCAGCTCTAGGGACTGGGGGACTGAAGCTTTCTTT	CASSRDWGTEAFF
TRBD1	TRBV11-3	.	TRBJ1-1	TGTGCCAGCAGCTTGCAGGGGGAAGGGGCTGAAGCTTTCTTT	CASSLQGEGAEAFF
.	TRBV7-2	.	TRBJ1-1	TGTGCCAGCAGCTTCCCGTCGGGGGACACTGAAGCTTTCTTT	CASSFPSGDTEAFF
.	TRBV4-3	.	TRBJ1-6	TGCGCCAGCAGCCAAGATATTCCGAATTCACCCCTCCACTTT	CASSQDIPNSPLHF
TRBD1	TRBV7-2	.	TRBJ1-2	TGTGCCAGCAGCCCCAGACAGGGACTGTGGGGCTACACCTTC	CASSPRQGLWGYTF
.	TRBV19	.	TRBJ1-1	TGTGCCAGTAAAATGGAGGTGGACGCGGGCACTGAAGCTTTCTTT	CASKMEVDAGTEAFF
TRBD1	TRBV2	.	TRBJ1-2	TGTGCCAGCAGTCCCGGGACAGGGGACTATGGCTACACCTTC	CASSPGTGDYGYTF
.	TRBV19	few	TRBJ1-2	TGTGCCAGTAGTATTCGACAGACTCCGAACTATGGCTACACCTTC	CASSIRQTPNYGYTF
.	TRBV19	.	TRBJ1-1	TGTGCCGTAAGCCAGGATTCTCCCATGAACACTGAAGCTTTCTTT	CAVSQDSPMNTEAFF
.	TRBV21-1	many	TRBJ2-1	TGTGCCAGCAGCAGCAAGGAAAGACCCTCCTACAATGAGCAGTTCTTC	CASSSKERPSYNEQFF